This TCR beta chain was identified during a study of PD-L1 blockade in urothelial cancer. Libraries were prepared by immunoSEQ multiplex PCR; TCRdb keeps only in-frame clonotypes and omits some of them. The repertoire has about 14,000 clones, 85% to 90% of them found once; the top ten carry over 12%. Trimming took 9 bases from V and 4 from J, leaving 18 bases between them. The CDR3 loop spans 14 amino acids. CDR1 LNHDA and CDR2 SQIVND come from the germline V gene (reference sequence). The V and J genes are TRBV19 and TRBJ1-1, with D possibly TRBD1 on 5 matching bases. Material: PBMCs, obtained around atezolizumab (anti-PD-L1) treatment. The receptor comes from an older man with urothelial cancer. The CDR3 DNA reads as TGTGCCAGACCTTCGGCTAGGAGGGGCACTGAAGCTTTCTTT. Translating gives CARPSARRGTEAFF.